Presented here are 32 T cell receptor beta chains from one specimen sequenced in a study of T cell responses to AZD1222 COVID-19 vaccine. Generated by immunoSEQ multiplex PCR, the TCRdb table keeps only in-frame clones and is missing some. The sample includes around 100,000 clones, 90% of them seen just once. The material was peripheral blood, obtained on day 0 of AZD1222 vaccination. The origin of the receptors is an adult in good health.

The sample holds one count of this clone. The rearrangement links TRBV5-8 to TRBJ1-6; a possible D gene is TRBD1 (5 bases). Deletions cut 2 bases from V and 8 bases from J, with 14 bases between. From germline, CDR1 is SGHTS and CDR2 YDEGEE. This CDR3 spans 15 amino acids. DNA for the CDR3: TGTGCCAGCAGCTTTAGTTTGACAGCCGATTCACCCCTCCACTTT. Residues: CASSFSLTADSPLHF.

The J gene is TRBJ1-1, the V gene TRBV27, with a weak D call TRBD1 (6 bases). Germline V gene lookup returns CDR1 MNHEY and CDR2 SMNVEV (reference sequence). V lost 3 bases and J lost 5, with 10 bases in between. This CDR3 region has 13 residues. The CDR3 DNA follows: TGTGCCAGCAGTTTGCAGGGGAGAACTGAAGCTTTCTTT. Its protein product is CASSLQGRTEAFF.

This chain uses TRBV5-1 with TRBJ1-1, with 10 bases fitting TRBD1. This CDR3 is built from 16 residues. Germline V gene sequence: CDR1 SGHRS, CDR2 YFSETQ. V gave up 2 bases and J gave up 3 bases; unmatched junction bases: 7. DNA for the CDR3: TGCGCCAGCAGCTTCCTCCGGACAGGGGGGGACACTGAAGCTTTCTTT. Translated, it gives CASSFLRTGGDTEAFF.

This rearrangement joins TRBV18 to TRBJ2-4, with 8 nucleotides matching TRBD1. Unmatched junction bases numbered 5, after V lost 5 bases and J lost 2 bases. Germline CDR1 and CDR2: KGHSH and LQKENI. The CDR3 extends over 15 amino acids. CDR3 nucleotide sequence: TGTGCCAGCTCAAAGGACAGGGCAACCAAAAACATTCAGTACTTC. Its protein is CASSKDRATKNIQYF.

This rearrangement joins TRBV24-1 to TRBJ2-7, with TRBD1 matching 9 bases. Germline V CDR1 and CDR2: KGHDR, SFDVKD. The CDR3 is 15 amino acids. Trimming at V came to 5 bases and at J to 2 bases, leaving 6 bases not matched to a gene. The chain's CDR3 is CATSAAGTGTYEQYF. CDR3 bases: TGTGCCACCAGTGCCGCCGGGACAGGGACCTACGAGCAGTACTTC.

V and J are TRBV5-1 and TRBJ1-3; D is perhaps TRBD1 (5 bases). Germline lookup yields CDR1 SGHRS and CDR2 YFSETQ. The V gene lost 4 bases and the J gene lost 0 bases, with 14 bases spanning the gap. The length of the CDR3 is 16 residues. CDR3 residues: CASSLSTDTSGNTIYF. CDR3 in DNA: TGCGCCAGCAGCCTTTCGACAGATACCTCTGGAAACACCATATATTTT. Supplemented by reference TRBV5-1 and TRBJ1-3, the full variable domain reads KAGVTQTPRYLIKTRGQQVTLSCSPISGHRSVSWYQQTPGQGLQFLFEYFSETQRNKGNFPGRFSGRQFSNSRSEMNVSTLELGDSALYLCASSLSTDTSGNTIYFGEGSWLTVV.

CDR3 loop: CASSGGDRINTGELFF. The CDR3 nucleotides are TGTGCCAGCAGCGGCGGAGACAGGATAAACACCGGGGAGCTGTTTTTT. V and J are TRBV9 and TRBJ2-2; perhaps TRBD1 as D (6 bases). The germline gives CDR1 SGDLS, CDR2 YYNGEE. The CDR3 is 16 amino acids. Trimming took 3 bases from V and 2 from J, leaving 14 bases between them.

V usage is TRBV15 and J usage is TRBJ2-7; no firm D call. V lost 5 bases, J lost 3 bases, and 11 bases lay in between. Germline CDR1 reads LNHNV; CDR2 reads YYDKDF (reference sequence). The CDR3 consists of 13 residues. The CDR3 DNA sequence: TGTGCCACCAGCTCGGGTCTCGGCTACGAGCAGTACTTC. It yields the protein CATSSGLGYEQYF.

The chain recombines TRBV19 with TRBJ1-2; 8 bases match TRBD1. The J segment lost 8 bases and the V segment lost 10 bases, leaving 15 bases of the junction unmatched. The CDR3 extends over 14 amino acids. The germline V gene encodes CDR1 LNHDA and CDR2 SQIVND (reference sequence). In nucleotides, the CDR3 is TGTGCCACCAAAGCCTCCGGACAGGGCGGAGGCTACACCTTC. This encodes CATKASGQGGGYTF. The full variable domain, in which reference TRBV19 and TRBJ1-2 provide the parts outside the CDR3, is DGGITQSPKYLFRKEGQNVTLSCEQNLNHDAMYWYRQDPGQGLRLIYYSQIVNDFQKGDIAEGYSVSREKKESFPLTVTSAQKNPTAFYLCATKASGQGGGYTFGSGTRLTVV.

The rearrangement uses TRBV19 and TRBJ1-2; the D gene is possibly TRBD1 (5 bases). Deletions cut 4 bases from V and 3 bases from J, with 9 bases between. The length of the CDR3 is 13 residues. Germline-derived CDR1 and CDR2 are LNHDA and SQIVND (reference sequence). CDR3 DNA: TGTGCCAGTAGTACGACAGTACACTATGGCTACACCTTC. This translates into CASSTTVHYGYTF.

In its sample, this clone was seen once. V usage is TRBV5-8 and J usage is TRBJ1-2; no clear D gene. The CDR3 loop spans 9 amino acids. V gave up 0 bases and J gave up 12 bases, with 3 bases separating them. Germline values: CDR1 SGHTS, CDR2 YDEGEE. CDR3 coding DNA: TGTGCCAGCAGCTTGGTGAACACCTTC. Translated: CASSLVNTF.

This clone was detected once. The chain carries TRBV9 and TRBJ1-1; D ambiguous. The CDR3 is 14 residues long. Trimming cost V 0 bases and J 1 base, with 7 bases left between them. Germline V CDR1 and CDR2: SGDLS, YYNGEE. The CDR3 loop reads CASSVGAPNTEAFF. As DNA, the CDR3 is TGTGCCAGCAGCGTAGGTGCTCCGAACACTGAAGCTTTCTTT.

The chain combines TRBV12-2 with TRBJ1-2; the table calls TRBD1, which could not be checked here. TRBV12-2 is reported as a pseudogene. This CDR3 comprises 17 residues. The CDR3 is CASRSLGQGAINYGYTF. The CDR3 coding sequence is TGTGCAAGTCGCTCGCTCGGACAGGGGGCGATAAACTATGGCTACACCTTC.

V gene TRBV6-5 combines with J gene TRBJ1-5; TRBD1 aligns across 8 bases. From germline, CDR1 is MNHEY and CDR2 SVGAGI. The CDR3 extends over 14 amino acids. V lost 3 bases and J lost 11; bases outside the gene matches: 9. The chain's CDR3 is CASSYNRGERTQHF. The CDR3 DNA reads TGTGCCAGCAGTTATAACAGGGGGGAAAGGACCCAGCATTTT.

This chain connects TRBV4-1 to TRBJ2-1; no firm D call. The CDR3 loop spans 16 amino acids. Germline CDR1 reads MGHRA; CDR2 reads YSYEKL. Trimming left V 1 base short and J 0 bases short, with 10 bases between. The CDR3 DNA follows: TGCGCCAGCAGCCAAGGCCAGTTTAGCTCCTACAATGAGCAGTTCTTC. Protein product: CASSQGQFSSYNEQFF.

The rearrangement links TRBV5-1 to TRBJ2-1; TRBD2 matches at 11 bases. CDR1 is SGHRS and CDR2 is YFSETQ in the germline V gene. The CDR3 length is 15 residues. J was trimmed by 5 bases and V by 2 bases; bases with no gene match: 3. CDR3 loop: CASSFLAGGNNEQFF. The DNA of the CDR3 is TGCGCCAGCAGCTTTCTAGCGGGGGGCAACAATGAGCAGTTCTTC.

The gene calls are TRBV6-5 and TRBJ1-6; 9 bases line up with TRBD1. This CDR3 contains 15 residues. The germline gives CDR1 MNHEY, CDR2 SVGAGI. Germline trimming cut 4 bases from V and 7 bases from J; bases unmatched to any gene: 5. CDR3 residues: CASSWGQGMNSPLHF. DNA of the CDR3: TGTGCCAGCAGTTGGGGACAGGGAATGAATTCACCCCTCCACTTT.

The gene calls are TRBV19 and TRBJ1-2; D call uncertain. The CDR3 spans 13 residues. Between the trimmed V and J ends, which lost 0 bases and 3 bases, there was a span of 5 bases. CDR1 and CDR2 from the germline V gene are LNHDA and SQIVND (reference sequence). The CDR3 DNA is TGTGCCAGTAGTATAGAGGTGGACTATGGCTACACCTTC. Translating it yields CASSIEVDYGYTF.

The chain employs TRBV11-1 and TRBJ1-2, with D perhaps TRBD1 (5 bases). V was shortened by 5 bases and J by 0 bases, with 16 bases between the two germline ends. CDR1 is SGHAT and CDR2 is FQDESV in the germline V gene (reference sequence). There are 16 residues in the CDR3. CDR3 sequence: CASSRGGQEANYGYTF. CDR3 sequence (DNA): TGTGCCAGCAGCAGGGGCGGACAAGAAGCTAACTATGGCTACACCTTC.

The chain combines TRBV10-3 with TRBJ1-6, with a tentative D call TRBD1 (5 bases). There are 14 residues in the CDR3. Germline V gene lookup returns CDR1 ENHRY and CDR2 SYGVKD. V gave up 0 bases and J gave up 10 bases, with 10 bases separating them. The CDR3 loop reads CAISESGRESPLHF. In DNA, the CDR3 is TGTGCCATCAGTGAGTCCGGCAGGGAATCACCCCTCCACTTT.

The chain couples TRBV6-2 or TRBV6-3 to TRBJ2-2; the match to TRBD2 covers 14 bases. The germline CDR1 and CDR2 sequences are MNHEY and SVGEGT. Trimming cost V 5 bases and J 9 bases; bases outside gene matches: 5. This CDR3 comprises 15 residues. CDR3 coding DNA: TGTGCCAGCAGTCAGGGACTAGCGGGGGAAAGGGAGCTGTTTTTT. It yields the protein CASSQGLAGERELFF.

J is TRBJ1-5 and V is TRBV9, with a weak D call TRBD1 (6 bases). Per the germline V gene, CDR1 is SGDLS and CDR2 is YYNGEE. The germline V and J ends were trimmed by 6 bases and 0 bases, with 25 bases remaining between them. This CDR3 region has 19 residues. The CDR3 DNA follows: TGTGCCAGCAACCGTAATCAGGGGCGAGAGCCCTATAGCAATCAGCCCCAGCATTTT. It translates to CASNRNQGREPYSNQPQHF.

The chain joins TRBV4-1 to TRBJ1-2; D is possibly TRBD1 (5 bases). There are 12 residues in the CDR3. The germline V and J ends were trimmed by 0 bases and 14 bases, with 13 bases remaining between them. Germline V CDR1 and CDR2: MGHRA, YSYEKL. The CDR3 coding sequence is TGCGCCAGCAGCCAAGACGGATGGGGGTCTACCTTC. Translating it yields CASSQDGWGSTF.

The chain recombines TRBV7-8 with TRBJ2-1, with D tentatively TRBD1 or TRBD2 (5 bases each). This CDR3 is 13 amino acids long. Looked up from germline, CDR1 is SGHVS and CDR2 is FQNEAQ. Trimming took 5 bases from V and 9 from J, leaving 14 bases between them. The CDR3 region has the DNA TGTGCCAGCAGCCCCCCGGGGCGTGCTGAGCAGTTCTTC. Residues: CASSPPGRAEQFF.

V usage is TRBV3-1 (or the pseudogene TRBV3-2) and J usage is TRBJ2-5, with 8 bases identical to TRBD2. Germline V gene data show CDR1 as LGHDT and CDR2 as YNNKEL (reference sequence). This CDR3 has 17 residues. With V trimmed by 3 bases and J by 5 bases, 14 bases remained unmatched. This CDR3 is CASSHRIQRGIWETQYF. CDR3 sequence (DNA): TGTGCCAGCAGCCACAGGATCCAGCGGGGGATCTGGGAGACCCAGTACTTC.

J is TRBJ1-6 and V is TRBV27; weak D call: TRBD1 (6 bases). The CDR3 is 14 amino acids. Looked up from germline, CDR1 is MNHEY and CDR2 is SMNVEV (reference sequence). V was shortened by 9 bases and J by 10 bases, with 19 bases between the two germline ends. The CDR3 is CASAWEGVGSPLHF. The DNA for the CDR3 is TGTGCCAGTGCCTGGGAGGGGGTAGGGTCACCCCTCCACTTT.

As to this clone: At the DNA level, this CDR3 is encoded by other sequences in the same sample as well. The chain couples TRBV30 to TRBJ1-5, with D uncertain. Deletions cut 3 bases from V and 1 base from J, with 7 bases between. Germline CDR1 and CDR2: GTSNPN and SVGIG (reference sequence). The CDR3 consists of 13 residues. CDR3 protein: CAWSAGSNQPQHF. Written as DNA, the CDR3 is TGTGCCTGGAGCGCGGGGAGCAATCAGCCCCAGCATTTT.

The CDR3 sequence is CASNAGTSGGSDTQYF. The CDR3 DNA reads TGTGCCAGCAATGCCGGGACTAGCGGGGGCTCAGATACGCAGTATTTT. The V gene is TRBV27, the J gene TRBJ2-3; 14 nucleotides align to TRBD2. Germline values: CDR1 MNHEY, CDR2 SMNVEV (reference sequence). J gave up 4 bases and V 7 bases, and 7 bases lay outside the gene matches. The CDR3 spans 16 residues.

V and J are TRBV28 and TRBJ2-1; 8 positions match TRBD1. This CDR3 has 16 residues. The V gene's germline CDR1 is MDHEN and CDR2 SYDVKM. The V and J ends lost 5 bases and 8 bases, in that order; junction bases with no gene match: 14. DNA for the CDR3: TGTGCCAGCAGTCCGCTGGGGCAGGGGGCGGTGGATGAGCAGTTCTTC. Protein sequence: CASSPLGQGAVDEQFF.

This chain links TRBV14 with TRBJ1-1, with TRBD1 identical over 8 bases. V was clipped by 6 bases and J by 4 bases; unmatched bases: 22. The CDR3 has 19 residues. Germline V lookup: CDR1 SGHDN, CDR2 FVKESK. CDR3 sequence: CASSHKPIKRTGPFTEAFF. CDR3 bases: TGTGCCAGCAGTCACAAGCCGATCAAGAGGACAGGGCCGTTCACTGAAGCTTTCTTT. The full variable domain, with the rest looked up from reference TRBV14 and TRBJ1-1, is EAGVTQFPSHSVIEKGQTVTLRCDPISGHDNLYWYRRVMGKEIKFLLHFVKESKQDESGMPNNRFLAERTGGTYSTLKVQPAELEDSGVYFCASSHKPIKRTGPFTEAFFGQGTRLTVV.

The V gene is TRBV12-3 or TRBV12-4, the J gene TRBJ2-7, with 9 bases fitting TRBD1. There are 13 residues in the CDR3. J was trimmed by 3 bases and V by 7 bases; bases with no gene match: 4. CDR3 loop: CASTGTGYYEQYF. The CDR3 DNA sequence: TGTGCCAGCACCGGGACAGGGTACTACGAGCAGTACTTC.

V usage is TRBV6-6 and J usage is TRBJ1-1; D gene unclear. Germline CDR1 and CDR2: MNHNY and SVGAGI (reference sequence). The CDR3 loop spans 12 amino acids. The ends were cut back, 5 bases at V and 3 bases at J, with 7 bases in the middle. The CDR3 DNA reads TGTGCCAGCAGTCTCGGGGACACTGAAGCTTTCTTT. It encodes CASSLGDTEAFF.